Listed here are 4 T cell receptor beta chains from one sample, sequenced in a study of T-cell memory formation after mild COVID-19. TCRdb re-called the 5' RACE reads with MiXCR, one entry per CDR3 protein. The sample has roughly 380,000 distinct CDR3 sequences, 25% to 30% seen once. Sequenced input: PBMCs or a T cell subset sorted from them (not recorded which). All receptors come from an adult woman who had mild COVID-19 (a few samples of this study predate the infection). Cell type and time point are not known.

This clonotype was observed a few times. CDR3 bases: TGTGCCAGCAGCTTAGGACTAGCGGGAGGGCCCCTCAATGAGCAGTTCTTC. Its protein is CASSLGLAGGPLNEQFF. The rearrangement uses TRBV13 and TRBJ2-1; 13 bases map to TRBD2. V gave up 0 bases and J gave up 6 bases; unmatched junction bases: 5. This CDR3 comprises 17 residues. Germline V CDR1 and CDR2: PRHDT, FYEKMQ (reference sequence).

CDR3 in amino acids: CASSPRGGGNDNEQFF. DNA for the CDR3: TGTGCCAGCTCACCTCGCGGGGGAGGTAACGACAATGAGCAGTTCTTC. The chain is built from TRBV18 and TRBJ2-1, with 7 positions matching TRBD2. V shed 3 bases, J shed 5 bases, and the junction held 10 bases outside the gene matches. The CDR3 is 16 residues long. Germline V gene data show CDR1 as KGHSH and CDR2 as LQKENI.

This chain joins TRBV5-1 and TRBJ2-1; TRBD2 matches 7 bases. The CDR3 totals 14 residues. Per the germline V gene, CDR1 is SGHRS and CDR2 is YFSETQ. The V and J ends lost 0 bases and 10 bases, in that order; junction bases with no gene match: 7. CDR3 coding DNA: TGCGCCAGCAGCTTGGCCGTCGGACTAGGCGAGCAGTTCTTC. Residues: CASSLAVGLGEQFF.

The V and J genes are TRBV6-5 and TRBJ2-6; D is unclear. The CDR3 totals 18 residues. V was clipped by 4 bases and J by 0 bases, with 16 bases between them. Germline CDR1 reads MNHEY; CDR2 reads SVGAGI. CDR3 sequence reads: CASSSDPWENSGANVLTF. The CDR3 region has the DNA TGTGCCAGCAGTTCGGACCCCTGGGAAAACTCTGGGGCCAACGTCCTGACTTTC.